The 4 T cell receptor beta chains below all came from one sample that was sequenced in a study of immune cell composition in non-small cell lung cancer. Normal lung sampling was at least 3 cm from the tumour, as distant as possible. Profiled with immunoSEQ multiplex PCR; TCRdb holds only in-frame clones, not every one. The sample holds 7,500 to 9,500 clones; around 77% are singletons and the top ten take 9.5% to 15%. What was sequenced was non-adjacent lung tissue. These receptors were obtained from a human donor with non-small cell lung cancer.

This chain connects TRBV7-3 to TRBJ2-1, with a possible D match to TRBD2 (6 bases). Germline-derived CDR1 and CDR2 are SGHTA and FQGTGA. The CDR3 is 13 amino acids. V was pared by 5 bases and J by 5 bases, with 10 bases between. CDR3 coding DNA: TGTGCCAGCAGCGGCTTAGCGGACAATGAGCAGTTCTTC. Residues: CASSGLADNEQFF.

This chain connects TRBV7-3 to TRBJ2-1; weak D call: TRBD2 (6 bases). This CDR3 is built from 16 residues. V was clipped by 2 bases and J by 5 bases, with 16 bases between them. CDR1 is SGHTA and CDR2 is FQGTGA in the germline V gene. The CDR3 DNA is TGTGCCAGCAGCTTATCGGGCGGGATGGGCGACAATGAGCAGTTCTTC. Its protein product is CASSLSGGMGDNEQFF.

This clone was counted a single time. The chain has TRBV28 and TRBJ1-2; a weak D match, TRBD1 (6 bases). Trimming removed 5 bases from V and 4 bases from J, with 17 bases in between. CDR1 and CDR2 (germline): MDHEN, SYDVKM. This CDR3 is 15 amino acids long. Written as DNA, the CDR3 is TGTGCCAGCAGTCAGTCGGACAGAGAGCTCTATGGCTACACCTTC. This codes for CASSQSDRELYGYTF.

The chain employs TRBV7-9 and TRBJ2-7; 7 bases fit TRBD1. The CDR3 sequence is 15 residues long. CDR1 SEHNR and CDR2 FQNEAQ come from the germline V gene (reference sequence). The ends lost 5 bases at V and 7 bases at J; junction bases unmatched: 14. CDR3 nucleotides: TGTGCCAGCAGCAGTGGACAGGTTAACGTTTTAGAGCAGTACTTC. Amino acid sequence: CASSSGQVNVLEQYF.